Listed here is a single T cell receptor (beta chain). As yet, its antigen is unknown. Expressed TCRB transcripts got sequenced, as all isolated RNA was reverse transcribed. This table comes from immunoSEQ multiplex PCR, and its TCRdb copy is limited to in-frame clones, with some not included. The sample shows 600,000 to 750,000 clones, approximately 13% of them seen only once. The sample belongs to a study of beta chain features in type 1 diabetes. Points from the study as a whole: Still unanswered here is whether HLA type influences TCRB rearrangement. Moderate yet significant TCRB CDR3 shortening was seen in Type 1 diabetes patients in all four CD4+ subsets.

What was sequenced was naive CD4+ T cells from blood. The clonotype comes from a man aged 30 to 45 with type 1 diabetes.

CDR3 in amino acids: CASAGTPYQETQYF. For the CDR3, the DNA is TGTGCTAGTGCAGGGACCCCGTACCAAGAGACCCAGTACTTC. The V gene is TRBV12-5, the J gene TRBJ2-5; tentatively, D is TRBD1 or TRBD2 (5 bases each). Trimming stripped 7 bases from V and 0 bases from J, with 12 bases between. Germline V gives CDR1 LGHNT, CDR2 FRNRAP. The CDR3 has 14 residues.